A selection of T cell receptor beta chains follows, all from one sample in a study of shared clonotypes between healthy human individuals. Measured with immunoSEQ multiplex PCR; TCRdb has only the in-frame clones, and not every one. The sample holds about 2 million clones, approximately 94% seen once. Sequenced input: naive CD8+ T cells sorted from blood. The receptors derive from a man younger than 35 in good health. Both conserved end residues are part of each CDR3. Fields, in order: J gene, D gene, clone size, V gene, CDR3 DNA, CDR3 protein. The D gene is left open where the match is weak. Only part of the rows carry a size: once, few, many, or a class if the clone is expanded.

j_gene: TRBJ2-2
d_gene: .
abundance: .
v_gene: TRBV5-1
CDR3nt: TGCGCCAGCAGCTTGGGCACGGGATCGACCGGGGAGCTGTTTTTT
CDR3aa: CASSLGTGSTGELFF

j_gene: TRBJ2-1
d_gene: .
abundance: .
v_gene: TRBV13
CDR3nt: TGTGCCAGCAGCTTAGTACTACACCACAATGAGCAGTTCTTC
CDR3aa: CASSLVLHHNEQFF

j_gene: TRBJ1-1
d_gene: .
abundance: once
v_gene: TRBV7-9
CDR3nt: TGTGCCAGCAGCTTACACAGCCCGGGGACTGAAGCTTTCTTT
CDR3aa: CASSLHSPGTEAFF

j_gene: TRBJ1-2
d_gene: .
abundance: .
v_gene: TRBV7-2
CDR3nt: TGTGCCAGCAGCCAATCGACAGGAAGCTACTATGGCTACACCTTC
CDR3aa: CASSQSTGSYYGYTF

j_gene: TRBJ2-7
d_gene: .
abundance: .
v_gene: TRBV7-9
CDR3nt: TGTGCCAGCAGCTTGTCTCAGGGACCTTCCTACGAGCAGTACTTC
CDR3aa: CASSLSQGPSYEQYF

j_gene: TRBJ2-1
d_gene: .
abundance: .
v_gene: TRBV9
CDR3nt: TGTGCCAGCAGCGCCCCGGAGAGGGTGGGGATAAATGAGCAGTTCTTC
CDR3aa: CASSAPERVGINEQFF

j_gene: TRBJ2-7
d_gene: TRBD1
abundance: .
v_gene: TRBV9
CDR3nt: TGTGCCAGCAGCCTATCCGGGACAGGCCATTACGAGCAGTACTTC
CDR3aa: CASSLSGTGHYEQYF

j_gene: TRBJ2-7
d_gene: TRBD1
abundance: .
v_gene: TRBV27
CDR3nt: TGTGCCAGCAGTCTTAGGGGACAGGGTTACGAGCAGTACTTC
CDR3aa: CASSLRGQGYEQYF

j_gene: TRBJ1-1
d_gene: TRBD1
abundance: once
v_gene: TRBV11-2
CDR3nt: TGTGCCAGCAGCTTAGGGACAGGGGGCGGCACTGAAGCTTTCTTT
CDR3aa: CASSLGTGGGTEAFF

j_gene: TRBJ2-2
d_gene: TRBD2
abundance: .
v_gene: TRBV4-3
CDR3nt: TGCGCCAGCAGCCAAGATCCCGGCGGGAGGTACACCGGGGAGCTGTTTTTT
CDR3aa: CASSQDPGGRYTGELFF

j_gene: TRBJ1-6
d_gene: TRBD1
abundance: once
v_gene: TRBV14
CDR3nt: TGTGCCAGCAGCCACCCACAGGGGGAAAATAATTCACCCCTCCACTTT
CDR3aa: CASSHPQGENNSPLHF

j_gene: TRBJ2-7
d_gene: TRBD1
abundance: .
v_gene: TRBV7-8
CDR3nt: TGTGCCAGCAGCTCCACAGGGGGGAGGTTGGACGAGCAGTACTTC
CDR3aa: CASSSTGGRLDEQYF

j_gene: TRBJ2-1
d_gene: TRBD2
abundance: .
v_gene: TRBV4-3
CDR3nt: TGCGCCAGCAGCCAGGGGGGGGAGGGCCGGAACAATGAGCAGTTCTTC
CDR3aa: CASSQGGEGRNNEQFF

j_gene: TRBJ2-1
d_gene: TRBD2
abundance: .
v_gene: TRBV13
CDR3nt: TGTGCCAGCAGGACTAGCGGGGGGGCAGATGAGCAGTTCTTC
CDR3aa: CASRTSGGADEQFF

j_gene: TRBJ2-5
d_gene: TRBD2
abundance: .
v_gene: TRBV27
CDR3nt: TGTGCCAGCAGTTTCATCGGGGGGGGAGAGACCCAGTACTTC
CDR3aa: CASSFIGGGETQYF

j_gene: TRBJ2-1
d_gene: TRBD1
abundance: .
v_gene: TRBV6-1
CDR3nt: TGTGCCAGCAGATGGGACAGGGGACCCTACAATGAGCAGTTCTTC
CDR3aa: CASRWDRGPYNEQFF

j_gene: TRBJ1-2
d_gene: TRBD1
abundance: .
v_gene: TRBV6-5
CDR3nt: TGTGCCAGCAGTTACTCTGGGACAGGGACCTACTATGGCTACACCTTC
CDR3aa: CASSYSGTGTYYGYTF

j_gene: TRBJ2-5
d_gene: TRBD1
abundance: .
v_gene: TRBV4-3
CDR3nt: TGCGCCAGCAGCCGGAATCTCGGACAGGGCCTCGAGACCCAGTACTTC
CDR3aa: CASSRNLGQGLETQYF

j_gene: TRBJ2-1
d_gene: .
abundance: .
v_gene: TRBV5-1
CDR3nt: TGCGCCAGCAGCTTGCTAGGGCATGAGCAGTTCTTC
CDR3aa: CASSLLGHEQFF

j_gene: TRBJ2-3
d_gene: TRBD2
abundance: .
v_gene: TRBV6-5
CDR3nt: TGTGCCAGCAGGGGCGGACTAGCGGCTCAAGATACGCAGTATTTT
CDR3aa: CASRGGLAAQDTQYF